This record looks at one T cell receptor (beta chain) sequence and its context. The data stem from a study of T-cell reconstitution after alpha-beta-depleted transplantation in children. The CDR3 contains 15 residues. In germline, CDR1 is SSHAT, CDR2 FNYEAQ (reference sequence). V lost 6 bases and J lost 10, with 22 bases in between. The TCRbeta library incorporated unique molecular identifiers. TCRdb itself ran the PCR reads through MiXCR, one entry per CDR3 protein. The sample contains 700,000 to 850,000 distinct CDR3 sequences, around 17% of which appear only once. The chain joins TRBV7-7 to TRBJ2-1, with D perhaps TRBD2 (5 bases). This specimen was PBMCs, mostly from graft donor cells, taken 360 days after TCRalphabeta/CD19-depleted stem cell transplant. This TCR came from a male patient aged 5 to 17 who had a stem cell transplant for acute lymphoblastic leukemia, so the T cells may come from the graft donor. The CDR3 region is CASSRHRAEVEEQFF. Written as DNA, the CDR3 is TGTGCCAGCAGTCGACATCGGGCGGAGGTCGAGGAGCAGTTCTTC.